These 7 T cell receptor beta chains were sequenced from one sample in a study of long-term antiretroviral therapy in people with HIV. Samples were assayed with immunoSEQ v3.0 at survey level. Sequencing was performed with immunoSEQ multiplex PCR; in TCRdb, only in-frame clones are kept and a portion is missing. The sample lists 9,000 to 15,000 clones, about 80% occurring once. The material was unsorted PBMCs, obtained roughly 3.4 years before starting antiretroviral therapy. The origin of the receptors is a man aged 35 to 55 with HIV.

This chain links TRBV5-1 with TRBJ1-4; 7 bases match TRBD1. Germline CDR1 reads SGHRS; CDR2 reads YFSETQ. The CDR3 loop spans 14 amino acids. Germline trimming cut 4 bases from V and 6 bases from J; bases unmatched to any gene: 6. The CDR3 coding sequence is TGCGCCAGCAGCGTTACCGGGACAGATGAAAAACTGTTTTTT. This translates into CASSVTGTDEKLFF. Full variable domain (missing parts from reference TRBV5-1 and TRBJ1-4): KAGVTQTPRYLIKTRGQQVTLSCSPISGHRSVSWYQQTPGQGLQFLFEYFSETQRNKGNFPGRFSGRQFSNSRSEMNVSTLELGDSALYLCASSVTGTDEKLFFGSGTQLSVL.

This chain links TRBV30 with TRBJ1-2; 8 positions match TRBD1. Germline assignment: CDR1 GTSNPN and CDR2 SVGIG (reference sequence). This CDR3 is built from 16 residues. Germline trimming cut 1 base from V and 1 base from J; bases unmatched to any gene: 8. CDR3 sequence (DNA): TGTGCCTGGAGTGGGGTGGACAGGGAGAATAACTATGGCTACACCTTC. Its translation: CAWSGVDRENNYGYTF.

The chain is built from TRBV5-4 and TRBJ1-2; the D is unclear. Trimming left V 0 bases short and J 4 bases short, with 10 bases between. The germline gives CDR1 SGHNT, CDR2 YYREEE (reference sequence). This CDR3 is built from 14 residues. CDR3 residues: CASSLGYSAYGYTF. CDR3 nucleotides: TGTGCCAGCAGCTTGGGCTACAGTGCCTATGGCTACACCTTC. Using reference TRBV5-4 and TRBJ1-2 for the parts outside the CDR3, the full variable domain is ETGVTQSPTHLIKTRGQQVTLRCSSQSGHNTVSWYQQALGQGPQFIFQYYREEENGRGNFPPRFSGLQFPNYSSELNVNALELDDSALYLCASSLGYSAYGYTFGSGTRLTVV.

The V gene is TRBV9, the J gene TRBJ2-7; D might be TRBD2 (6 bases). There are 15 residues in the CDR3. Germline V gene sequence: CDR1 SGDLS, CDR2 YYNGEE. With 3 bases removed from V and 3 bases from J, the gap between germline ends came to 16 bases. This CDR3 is CASSAGPGLFYEQYF. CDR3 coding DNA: TGTGCCAGCAGCGCAGGGCCGGGACTGTTCTACGAGCAGTACTTC.

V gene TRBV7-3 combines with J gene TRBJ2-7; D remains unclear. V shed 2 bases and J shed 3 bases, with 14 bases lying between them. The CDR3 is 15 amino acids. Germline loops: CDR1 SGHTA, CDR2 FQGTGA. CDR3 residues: CASSLSPSDYYEQYF. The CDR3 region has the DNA TGTGCCAGCAGCTTATCCCCGTCGGATTACTACGAGCAGTACTTC.

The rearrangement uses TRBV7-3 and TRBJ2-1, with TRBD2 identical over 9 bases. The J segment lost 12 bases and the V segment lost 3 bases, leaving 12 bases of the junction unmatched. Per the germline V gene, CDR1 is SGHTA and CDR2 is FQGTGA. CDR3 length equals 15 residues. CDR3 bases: TGTGCCAGCAGCTTTTCCGGGACTAGCTTTGGGGGGCAGTTCTTC. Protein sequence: CASSFSGTSFGGQFF.

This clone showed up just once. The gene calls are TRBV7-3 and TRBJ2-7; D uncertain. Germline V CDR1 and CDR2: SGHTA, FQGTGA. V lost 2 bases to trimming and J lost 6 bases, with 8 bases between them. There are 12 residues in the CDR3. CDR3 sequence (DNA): TGTGCCAGCAGCTTACTCAGACCCGAGCAGTACTTC. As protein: CASSLLRPEQYF.